This TCR beta chain was profiled in a study of blood T cell repertoires in COVID-19. CDR3 length equals 15 residues. Looked up from germline, CDR1 is SGHAT and CDR2 is FQNNGV. V was cut by 6 bases and J by 6 bases, with 15 bases left in between. Generated by immunoSEQ multiplex PCR, the TCRdb table keeps only in-frame clones and is missing some. The repertoire holds some 530,000 clones, with 70% to 90% as singletons. Sequenced sample: peripheral blood. The sequence was obtained from a human donor in a cohort sampled during active COVID-19. This chain connects TRBV11-2 to TRBJ1-6; no firm D call. The CDR3, as DNA: TGTGCCAGCAGTTCCCGACATGGGAGTAATTCACCCCTCCACTTT. The encoded protein is CASSSRHGSNSPLHF.